A single sample gave rise to the 4 T cell receptor beta chains below, sequenced in a study of T cell changes during pregnancy in multiple sclerosis. Sequenced by immunoSEQ multiplex PCR; TCRdb stores in-frame clones only, minus some. The sample includes roughly 40,000 clones, approximately 90% of them seen just once. This material consisted of CD4+ T cells from peripheral blood mononuclear cells, taken in the third trimester of pregnancy. These receptors were obtained from a female donor with multiple sclerosis, enrolled in a pregnancy study.

The chain carries TRBV28 and TRBJ2-7, with D hard to call. The V gene lost 3 bases and the J gene lost 3 bases, with 9 bases spanning the gap. The germline V gene has CDR1 MDHEN and CDR2 SYDVKM. The CDR3 runs to 13 residues. The CDR3 reads CASSFDNFYEQYF. For the CDR3, the DNA is TGTGCCAGCAGTTTTGACAACTTCTACGAGCAGTACTTC.

This rearrangement joins TRBV20-1 to TRBJ1-1; D is uncertain. The CDR3 spans 11 residues. Per germline, CDR1 DFQATT and CDR2 SNEGSKA (reference sequence). V was clipped by 0 bases and J by 7 bases, with 6 bases between them. In DNA, the CDR3 is TGCAGTGCTAGAGAAGGAGTTGAAGCTTTCTTT. Translation gives CSAREGVEAFF.

The chain employs TRBV15 and TRBJ2-7, with D hard to call. The V end was cut by 1 base, the J end by 7 bases, with 11 bases between. The germline V gene encodes CDR1 LNHNV and CDR2 YYDKDF (reference sequence). The CDR3 covers 13 residues. The DNA for the CDR3 is TGTGCCACCAGCAGAGTTGTTCGAGAAGAGCAGTACTTC. The encoded protein is CATSRVVREEQYF.

The V and J genes are TRBV7-8 and TRBJ1-5, with D uncertain. CDR1 is SGHVS, CDR2 FQNEAQ, per germline. V was cut by 7 bases and J by 0 bases, with 16 bases left in between. The CDR3 extends over 16 amino acids. CDR3: CASMRLASHSNQPQHF. CDR3 sequence (DNA): TGTGCCAGCATGAGACTGGCAAGTCATAGCAATCAGCCCCAGCATTTT.